This entry concerns a single TCR beta chain. What this receptor recognizes is not known. Base qualities are not at hand, and no much larger clone is one base apart. Trimming removed 4 bases from V and 4 bases from J; the gene matches leave 13 bases unexplained. The germline V gene sets CDR1 to SGHVS and CDR2 to FQNEAQ. The CDR3 sequence holds 19 residues, the cysteine and phenylalanine included. Of all the DNA, just the CDR3 is kept, 57 bases in frame from base 1. Unstimulated CD4+ memory cells were also sequenced in three donor pairs, together with CD4+ naive, CD8+ TEMRA, CD8+ naive and CD8+ effector memory subsets. TCRbeta CDR3 sequencing was performed on sorted unstimulated T cells and on proliferating T cells recovered from mixed lymphocyte reactions. Fresh whole blood from ten HLA-typed healthy donors served as the source for isolating PBMCs. These data originate in a study of siplizumab effects on memory and regulatory T cells (dated by TCRdb to 2018 to 2020). Regarding the research as a whole: The study examined how the anti-CD2 antibody siplizumab affects alloreactive T-cell subsets in allogeneic mixed lymphocyte reactions built from human PBMCs. Findings and caveats that apply to the study as a whole: About 75-97% of proliferating CD4+ or CD8+ clones could not be given a naive or memory phenotype. No functional confirmation was obtained for the suppressive function of proliferating Tregs from siplizumab cultures. Siplizumab significantly lowered the cumulative frequency of alloreactive sequences that could be traced to unstimulated CD4+ memory T cells. In reactions with siplizumab, an average of 68.8% of mappable alloreactive CD4+ clones were Treg-derived, compared with roughly 30% in control reactions. Because sequences at frequencies below about 10^-5 were poorly captured, only a minor fraction of alloreactive clones could be mapped back to unstimulated subsets. Greater diversity appeared to be present in unstimulated naive T cells than in memory T cells, and a substantial contribution to the alloresponse seemed to be made by naive cells.

Preparation of the library involved the immunoSEQ multiplex PCR assay. Some 100,000 TCR templates per sample were assayed by the deep sequencing platform. Genomic DNA extracted from sorted T cells was used for TCRbeta CDR3 sequencing. As for the authors' bioinformatics: The R programming language was used for clonal analysis of the TCRbeta CDR3 data. Comparing unstimulated samples against CFSE-low samples taken after the reaction was how alloreactive CD4+ and CD8+ clones were defined. By matching sequences to the repertoires of sorted unstimulated Treg and non-Treg cells, each alloreactive CD4+ clone was assigned a regulatory or non-regulatory origin. What TCRdb holds here is the immuneACCESS table cut down to in-frame rearrangements. Part of the clones is not present; checked against another copy, under half of the missing clones reflect an unresolved V gene, and the others are unexplained. The DNA gave D and trimming, while V, J and clone size come from that table. This sample holds 60,000 to 65,000 clones; 79% were observed only once. About 0.42% of the sample is taken by the ten largest.

The receptor comes from a human donor in good health. Sequences were obtained from memory CD4+ T cells sorted from blood. The cell subset or site tag for this specimen amounts to: unstimulated CD4+ memory T cells. The rearranged chain carries TRBV7-8 and TRBJ2-6; TRBD2 agrees with 10 junctional bases. The DNA is TGTGCCAGCAGCTCCTTTCCAGCGGGGGGGCCGAGAGGGGCCAACGTCCTGACTTTC. It specifies CASSSFPAGGPRGANVLTF.